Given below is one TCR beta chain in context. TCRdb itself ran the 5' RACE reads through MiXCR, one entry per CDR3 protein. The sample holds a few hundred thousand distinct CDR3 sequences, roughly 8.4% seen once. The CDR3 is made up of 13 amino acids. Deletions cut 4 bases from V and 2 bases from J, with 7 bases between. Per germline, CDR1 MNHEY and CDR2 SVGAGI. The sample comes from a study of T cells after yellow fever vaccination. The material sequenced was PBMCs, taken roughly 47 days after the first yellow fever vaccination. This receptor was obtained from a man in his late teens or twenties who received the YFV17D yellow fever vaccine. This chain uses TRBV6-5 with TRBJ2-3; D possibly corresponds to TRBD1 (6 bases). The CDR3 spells CASSSGATDTQYF. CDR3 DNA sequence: TGTGCCAGCAGTTCAGGGGCCACAGATACGCAGTATTTT.